These 26 T cell receptor beta chains originate from one sample sequenced in a study of T-cell reconstitution after alpha-beta-depleted transplantation in children. A TCRbeta library incorporating unique molecular identifiers was prepared. In TCRdb, the PCR reads were re-called with MiXCR into one record per CDR3 protein. The sample has a few hundred thousand distinct CDR3 sequences, around 7.3% seen once; the top ten hold about 9.1%. Study-wide findings and caveats: T-cell counts and diversity at one year post-transplant came mainly from newly produced T cells.

Which antigens these TCRs recognize remains unknown. This sample comprised peripheral blood, obtained 360 days after TCRalphabeta/CD19-depleted stem cell transplant. Receptors were obtained from a female patient between 2 and 15 years old who had a stem cell transplant for Fanconi anemia, so the T cells may come from the graft donor.

This clonotype came up many times. V usage is TRBV27 and J usage is TRBJ2-4; weak D call: TRBD2 (5 bases). The CDR3 loop spans 15 amino acids. CDR1 is MNHEY, CDR2 SMNVEV, per germline (reference sequence). V was pared by 5 bases and J by 0 bases, with 11 bases between. The CDR3 here is CASSNRGVAKNIQYF. CDR3 coding DNA: TGTGCCAGCAGTAACCGGGGAGTAGCCAAAAACATTCAGTACTTC.

In its sample, this clonotype was seen many times. The chain recombines TRBV20-1 with TRBJ2-3, with 9 bases fitting TRBD1. The CDR3 runs to 15 residues. The germline V gene has CDR1 DFQATT and CDR2 SNEGSKA (reference sequence). J was trimmed by 2 bases and V by 1 base; bases with no gene match: 4. CDR3 residues: CSARVGQGSTDTQYF. DNA for the CDR3: TGCAGTGCTAGAGTCGGACAGGGGTCCACAGATACGCAGTATTTT.

The table lists this clonotype with many counts. The chain's CDR3 is CASSQDAGGWNEQFF. As DNA, the CDR3 is TGCGCCAGCAGCCAAGATGCGGGGGGATGGAATGAGCAGTTCTTC. This chain joins TRBV4-3 and TRBJ2-1; TRBD2 matches at 8 bases. V was pared by 0 bases and J by 7 bases, with 5 bases of the junction left unmatched. The CDR3 consists of 15 residues. CDR1 and CDR2 (germline): LGHNA, YSLEER.

This clonotype was detected ten times or more. The chain employs TRBV12-3 or TRBV12-4 and TRBJ2-1; TRBD1 might be the D (6 bases). Between the trimmed V and J ends, which lost 5 bases and 4 bases, there was a span of 15 bases. This CDR3 spans 15 amino acids. The CDR3 nucleotides read TGTGCCAGCAGTCCCCAGGGGCCGGTATACAATGAGCAGTTCTTC. It specifies CASSPQGPVYNEQFF.

This clonotype appeared a few times. The chain is built from TRBV4-2 and TRBJ2-4, with D possibly called TRBD1 or TRBD2 (6 bases each). The CDR3 has 17 amino acids. CDR1 LGHNA and CDR2 YNFKEQ come from the germline V gene. V was shortened by 4 bases and J by 1 base, with 17 bases between the two germline ends. CDR3: CASSLLGGREAKNIQYF. In DNA, the CDR3 is TGTGCCAGCAGCCTCCTAGGGGGGAGAGAGGCCAAAAACATTCAGTACTTC.

Many counts were recorded for this clonotype. V gene TRBV4-3 combines with J gene TRBJ2-5; D gene uncertain. V lost 1 base, J lost 5 bases, and 5 bases lay in between. The CDR3 length is 12 residues. Germline CDR1 is LGHNA and CDR2 is YSLEER. As DNA, the CDR3 is TGCGCCAGCAGCCAAGCGCTGGAGACCCAGTACTTC. Translating gives CASSQALETQYF.

This clonotype has only a few counts. The genes are TRBV5-1 and TRBJ2-7, with 9 bases fitting TRBD1. The V and J ends lost 0 bases and 9 bases, in that order; junction bases with no gene match: 10. This CDR3 has 15 amino acids. The V gene's germline CDR1 is SGHRS and CDR2 YFSETQ. DNA of the CDR3: TGCGCCAGCAGCTTGGTACCACAGGGGGCTGAAGTGCAGTACTTC. The encoded protein is CASSLVPQGAEVQYF.

This clonotype was observed a handful of times. The chain joins TRBV18 to TRBJ1-5; 7 positions match TRBD1. Germline CDR1 KGHSH, CDR2 LQKENI. The CDR3 is 13 residues long. After removal of 8 bases from V and 7 bases from J, the junction contained 8 bases not matched to a gene. CDR3 sequence: CASRQGYRQPQHF. DNA of the CDR3: TGTGCCAGCCGACAGGGCTATAGACAGCCCCAGCATTTT. The whole variable domain, remainder taken from reference TRBV18 and TRBJ1-5, is NAGVMQNPRHLVRRRGQEARLRCSPMKGHSHVYWYRQLPEEGLKFMVYLQKENIIDESGMPKERFSAEFPKEGPSILRIQQVVRGDSAAYFCASRQGYRQPQHFGDGTRLSIL.

Worth noting for this clonotype: A junction end diverges from the germline sequence, so it may reflect a read error. This chain joins TRBV4-2 and TRBJ2-7, with D possibly matching TRBD1 (5 bases). The CDR3 has 11 amino acids. Germline CDR1 LGHNA, CDR2 YNFKEQ. In DNA, the CDR3 is TGTGTCAGCAGCCAGGGTTACGAGCAGTACTTC. Residues: CVSSQGYEQYF.

Many counts were recorded for this clonotype. The chain recombines TRBV20-1 with TRBJ2-3; D remains ambiguous. CDR1 is DFQATT, CDR2 SNEGSKA, per germline (reference sequence). V was shortened by 6 bases and J by 1 base, with 8 bases between the two germline ends. CDR3 length: 12 amino acids. The CDR3 sequence is CSAAPGTDTQYF. For the CDR3, the DNA is TGCAGTGCGGCCCCAGGCACAGATACGCAGTATTTT.

In its sample, this clonotype was seen many times. The chain employs TRBV4-2 and TRBJ2-1; TRBD1 matches at 9 bases. This CDR3 has 14 amino acids. V dropped 3 bases and J dropped 8; count of bases not matched to a gene: 5. Germline CDR1 reads LGHNA; CDR2 reads YNFKEQ. The CDR3 loop is CASSHATGGHEQFF. The CDR3 DNA sequence: TGTGCCAGCAGCCATGCTACAGGGGGCCATGAGCAGTTCTTC.

This clonotype occurred many times. V and J are TRBV5-1 and TRBJ2-7; 8 nucleotides agree with TRBD2. The V gene end was trimmed by 0 bases and the J gene end by 2 bases; junction bases not matched to a gene: 4. The CDR3 consists of 15 residues. Germline CDR1 is SGHRS and CDR2 is YFSETQ. Written as DNA, the CDR3 is TGCGCCAGCAGCTTGGAGGGCGGGAGGACCTACGAGCAGTACTTC. This sequence encodes CASSLEGGRTYEQYF.

This clonotype was recorded at least ten times. The chain carries TRBV20-1 and TRBJ2-1, with 9 bases identical to TRBD2. Per germline, CDR1 DFQATT and CDR2 SNEGSKA (reference sequence). This CDR3 contains 15 residues. The J segment lost 4 bases and the V segment lost 3 bases, leaving 7 bases of the junction unmatched. The CDR3: CSARAASGVYNEQFF. CDR3 in DNA: TGCAGTGCTAGGGCCGCTAGCGGGGTTTACAATGAGCAGTTCTTC.

This clonotype was recorded many times. V is TRBV7-3 and J is TRBJ2-6; D not certain. V shed 5 bases and J shed 0 bases, with 17 bases lying between them. This CDR3 contains 18 residues. The germline V gene has CDR1 SGHTA and CDR2 FQGTGA. CDR3 sequence: CASSPHSSGSSGANVLTF. The CDR3 DNA reads TGTGCCAGCAGCCCTCATAGCAGTGGTAGCTCTGGGGCCAACGTCCTGACTTTC.

This clonotype appeared a few times. The chain employs TRBV10-2 and TRBJ1-2; D is ambiguous. Germline CDR1 is WSHSY and CDR2 is SAAADI. CDR3 length: 12 residues. Trimming removed 0 bases from V and 6 bases from J, with 5 bases in between. The CDR3 bases are TGCGCCAGCAGTGAGTCGGAGGATGGCTACACCTTC. It encodes CASSESEDGYTF.

The chain recombines TRBV2 with TRBJ2-7, with D perhaps TRBD1 or TRBD2 (5 bases each). The CDR3 runs to 13 residues. The germline gives CDR1 SNHLY, CDR2 FYNNEI. The V and J ends lost 8 bases and 2 bases respectively, with 13 bases between them. The CDR3 region is CASAGTVTYEQYF. CDR3 nucleotide sequence: TGTGCCAGCGCCGGGACGGTGACCTACGAGCAGTACTTC.

This clonotype was recorded many times. The V gene is TRBV28, the J gene TRBJ1-2; D remains ambiguous. Germline values: CDR1 MDHEN, CDR2 SYDVKM. There are 12 residues in the CDR3. V lost 2 bases and J 4 bases, leaving 5 bases between the germline ends. Here the CDR3 DNA reads TGTGCCAGCAGTTTAGATGGCTATGGCTACACCTTC. The encoded protein is CASSLDGYGYTF.

This clonotype was observed at least ten times. The chain recombines TRBV7-3 with TRBJ2-7, with 12 nucleotides matching TRBD1. Trimming at V came to 5 bases and at J to 4 bases, leaving 3 bases not matched to a gene. The CDR3 length is 14 residues. Germline CDR1 SGHTA, CDR2 FQGTGA. This CDR3 is CASSPGQGAYEQYF. The CDR3 coding sequence is TGTGCCAGCAGCCCGGGACAGGGGGCTTACGAGCAGTACTTC.

This clonotype was observed at least ten times. The chain couples TRBV7-2 to TRBJ2-1, with TRBD2 matching 7 bases. With 4 bases clipped from V and 3 bases from J, the junction kept 12 bases outside the gene matches. CDR3 length: 17 amino acids. Looked up from germline, CDR1 is SGHTA and CDR2 is FQGNSA. The DNA of the CDR3 is TGTGCCAGCAGCTCCCTCCTAGCGGCGGGAAACTACAATGAGCAGTTCTTC. Protein: CASSSLLAAGNYNEQFF.

This clonotype was detected ten times or more. The rearrangement links TRBV7-3 to TRBJ2-3; 12 bases line up with TRBD2. The germline V gene has CDR1 SGHTA and CDR2 FQGTGA. V was pared by 2 bases and J by 6 bases, with 3 bases of the junction left unmatched. The CDR3 totals 15 residues. The CDR3 nucleotides read TGTGCCAGCAGCTTACTAGCGGGGGGGCCTGATACGCAGTATTTT. Its protein product is CASSLLAGGPDTQYF.

The table lists this clonotype with many counts. CDR3 sequence reads: CASSQRGSAADTQYF. CDR3 in DNA: TGTGCCAGCAGTCAACGGGGTAGCGCAGCAGATACGCAGTATTTT. The V call is TRBV6-1, the J call TRBJ2-3, with a possible D match to TRBD2 (5 bases). The CDR3 has 15 residues. Between the trimmed V and J ends, which lost 5 bases and 4 bases, there was a span of 16 bases. CDR1 is MNHNS, CDR2 SASEGT, per germline.

In this sample, this clonotype turned up many times. V is TRBV5-1 and J is TRBJ2-7; 8 nucleotides line up with TRBD1. This CDR3 has 17 amino acids. V was clipped by 4 bases and J by 4 bases; unmatched bases: 16. CDR1 and CDR2 from the germline V gene are SGHRS and YFSETQ. CDR3 sequence (DNA): TGCGCCAGCAGCCTCTACTTCCGCCGGGACAGGTCATACGAGCAGTACTTC. It specifies CASSLYFRRDRSYEQYF.

About this clonotype: Possible read error: a much larger clone is one base away. Here the CDR3 omits its conserved ending phenylalanine or tryptophan, so a read error is the likely source. This chain connects TRBV20-1 to TRBJ1-2; D perhaps matches TRBD1 (6 bases). V lost 5 bases, J lost 6 bases, and 13 bases lay in between. The germline CDR1 and CDR2 sequences are DFQATT and SNEGSKA (reference sequence). This CDR3 is built from 12 residues. CDR3 sequence (DNA): TGCAGTGCTGGGAGGGGGGACGATGGCTACACCTGC. Amino acids: CSAGRGDDGYTC.

There are many counts of this clonotype. The rearrangement joins TRBV11-2 to TRBJ1-5; D is possibly TRBD1 (5 bases). Germline V gene data show CDR1 as SGHAT and CDR2 as FQNNGV. V dropped 0 bases and J dropped 2 bases, with 17 bases sitting between them. The CDR3 extends over 18 amino acids. CDR3 loop: CASSLDNRTPKGNQPQHF. The CDR3 nucleotides are TGTGCCAGCAGCTTAGATAACAGGACCCCTAAGGGCAATCAGCCCCAGCATTTT.

In this sample, this clonotype turned up many times. The rearrangement uses TRBV29-1 and TRBJ2-7, with 9 nucleotides matching TRBD1. V lost 1 base, J lost 3 bases, and 7 bases stayed unmatched. The CDR3 sequence is 15 residues long. Germline assignment: CDR1 SQVTM and CDR2 ANQGSEA. CDR3 region: CSVEGGQGMVYEQYF. The CDR3 region has the DNA TGCAGCGTTGAAGGGGGACAGGGTATGGTCTACGAGCAGTACTTC.

This clonotype was seen many times. This rearrangement joins TRBV27 to TRBJ2-1; no clear D gene. The CDR3 is 16 amino acids. Germline V gene lookup returns CDR1 MNHEY and CDR2 SMNVEV (reference sequence). V lost 4 bases to trimming and J lost 10 bases, with 23 bases between them. CDR3 region: CASSSSVFPGLMEQFF. CDR3 sequence (DNA): TGTGCCAGCAGTTCCTCAGTGTTTCCGGGCCTTATGGAGCAGTTCTTC.